Presented here are 29 T cell receptor beta chains from one specimen sequenced in a study of blood T cell repertoires in COVID-19. Profiling relied on immunoSEQ multiplex PCR, and the TCRdb table lists in-frame clones only, not all of them. Of under 250,000 clones in the sample, 70% to 90% were seen once. The sample taken for sequencing was peripheral blood. The receptor source for this set is a man in his 60s with acute or convalescent COVID-19.

The V call is TRBV29-1, the J call TRBJ1-4, with a tentative D call TRBD1 (6 bases). Deletions cut 4 bases from V and 6 bases from J, with 12 bases between. Per germline, CDR1 SQVTM and CDR2 ANQGSEA. The CDR3 contains 13 residues. The CDR3, as DNA: TGCAGCGTTGGCGGGGGCGGCGATGAAAAACTGTTTTTT. This translates into CSVGGGGDEKLFF.

The chain recombines TRBV29-1 with TRBJ2-5, with D perhaps TRBD2 (6 bases). In germline, CDR1 is SQVTM, CDR2 ANQGSEA. Trimming left V 8 bases short and J 3 bases short, with 16 bases between. The CDR3 runs to 13 residues. The CDR3: CSQETGLKETQYF. The CDR3 coding sequence is TGCAGCCAAGAAACGGGACTCAAAGAGACCCAGTACTTC.

V gene TRBV3-1 (or the pseudogene TRBV3-2) combines with J gene TRBJ1-2; unclear D gene. The CDR3 covers 14 residues. Deletions cut 5 bases from V and 4 bases from J, with 14 bases between. The germline gives CDR1 LGHDT, CDR2 YNNKEL (reference sequence). CDR3 sequence (DNA): TGTGCCAGCAGCTCGAGCGGGGTTTTCTATGGCTACACCTTC. Its translation: CASSSSGVFYGYTF.

The chain links TRBV7-8 to TRBJ2-7; D possibly corresponds to TRBD2 (6 bases). Germline V lookup: CDR1 SGHVS, CDR2 FQNEAQ. Deletions cut 6 bases from V and 3 bases from J, with 18 bases between. This CDR3 has 15 amino acids. The CDR3 here is CASRQSSGDLYEQYF. The CDR3 bases are TGTGCCAGCAGGCAAAGTAGCGGAGACCTCTACGAGCAGTACTTC.

In its sample, this clone was seen once. This CDR3 is also generated by other DNA sequences in the sample. The CDR3 is CASSWTSGAYNEQFF. CDR3 DNA sequence: TGTGCCAGCAGCTGGACTAGCGGGGCCTACAATGAGCAGTTCTTC. The gene calls are TRBV11-3 and TRBJ2-1, with 12 bases matching TRBD2. CDR3 length equals 15 residues. Germline trimming cut 4 bases from V and 2 bases from J; bases unmatched to any gene: 0. Per the germline V gene, CDR1 is SGHNT and CDR2 is YENEEA.

The V gene is TRBV12-3 or TRBV12-4, the J gene TRBJ2-1, with 8 bases that match TRBD1. The CDR3 has 13 amino acids. V trimming: 8 bases; J trimming: 5 bases; junction bases outside the gene matches: 5. Here the CDR3 reads CASGDRLDNEQFF. In DNA, the CDR3 is TGTGCCAGCGGGGACAGGCTAGACAATGAGCAGTTCTTC.

In this sample, this clone turned up a few times. This sequence joins TRBV12-3 or TRBV12-4 and TRBJ1-1, with unresolved D. This CDR3 spans 13 amino acids. V was pared by 5 bases and J by 3 bases, with 10 bases between. CDR3 coding DNA: TGTGCCAGCAGTCGAGACACATACACTGAAGCTTTCTTT. The encoded protein is CASSRDTYTEAFF.

The chain employs TRBV27 and TRBJ2-5; 8 nucleotides agree with TRBD2. The V segment lost 6 bases and the J segment 2 bases; nucleotides outside the gene matches: 14. Germline-derived CDR1 and CDR2 are MNHEY and SMNVEV (reference sequence). This CDR3 contains 17 residues. The CDR3 coding sequence is TGTGCCAGCAGCATCGAAGCGGGAGTTGGTTTTCAAGAGACCCAGTACTTC. It translates to CASSIEAGVGFQETQYF.

In this sample, this clone turned up once. CDR3 residues: CASTPSWGDGHEQYF. CDR3 DNA: TGTGCCAGCACTCCATCTTGGGGGGACGGCCACGAGCAGTACTTC. The rearrangement uses TRBV7-2 and TRBJ2-7; D might be TRBD2 (6 bases). Trimming shortened V by 7 bases and J by 5 bases, and 21 bases separated the two germline ends. The CDR3 runs 15 residues. CDR1 is SGHTA, CDR2 FQGNSA, per germline.

The genes are TRBV28 and TRBJ1-5; 8 bases are a match to TRBD1. The CDR3 length is 16 residues. V was pared by 3 bases and J by 1 base, with 5 bases of the junction left unmatched. The germline V gene has CDR1 MDHEN and CDR2 SYDVKM. The CDR3, as DNA: TGTGCCAGCAGTTTGGCCGGACAGGGAAGCAATCAGCCCCAGCATTTT. Protein: CASSLAGQGSNQPQHF. The variable domain in full, completed from reference TRBV28 and TRBJ1-5, reads DVKVTQSSRYLVKRTGEKVFLECVQDMDHENMFWYRQDPGLGLRLIYFSYDVKMKEKGDIPEGYSVSREKKERFSLILESASTNQTSMYLCASSLAGQGSNQPQHFGDGTRLSIL.

The chain uses TRBV28 and TRBJ2-5, with TRBD1 matching 11 bases. The CDR3 has 16 amino acids. The germline V gene encodes CDR1 MDHEN and CDR2 SYDVKM. V shed 6 bases, J shed 2 bases, and the junction held 8 bases outside the gene matches. The CDR3 DNA is TGTGCCAGCAGGCAACCCGGGACAGGGGGACAAGAGACCCAGTACTTC. This encodes CASRQPGTGGQETQYF. The whole variable domain, remainder taken from reference TRBV28 and TRBJ2-5, is DVKVTQSSRYLVKRTGEKVFLECVQDMDHENMFWYRQDPGLGLRLIYFSYDVKMKEKGDIPEGYSVSREKKERFSLILESASTNQTSMYLCASRQPGTGGQETQYFGPGTRLLVL.

J is TRBJ2-7 and V is TRBV6-1, with a tentative D call TRBD2 (6 bases). Deletions cut 2 bases from V and 4 bases from J, with 12 bases between. The CDR3 contains 14 residues. CDR1 and CDR2 from the germline V gene are MNHNS and SASEGT. The CDR3 here is CASSEFRAGYEQYF. CDR3 nucleotides: TGTGCCAGCAGTGAATTTAGGGCGGGGTACGAGCAGTACTTC.

This chain uses TRBV5-1 with TRBJ1-2; TRBD1 agrees at 8 bases. CDR1 is SGHRS and CDR2 is YFSETQ in the germline V gene. V dropped 2 bases and J dropped 8; count of bases not matched to a gene: 5. CDR3 length: 13 residues. The CDR3 sequence is CASSLPTGDGYTF. As DNA, the CDR3 is TGCGCCAGCAGCTTACCGACAGGGGACGGCTACACCTTC.

The V call is TRBV29-1, the J call TRBJ2-6; D ambiguous. The V and J ends lost 8 bases and 0 bases respectively, with 8 bases between them. Per germline, CDR1 SQVTM and CDR2 ANQGSEA. This CDR3 contains 13 residues. The CDR3 DNA is TGCAGCTCCCAGGACTCTGGGGCCAACGTCCTGACTTTC. Translation: CSSQDSGANVLTF.

The chain uses TRBV7-2 and TRBJ1-2; D gene unclear. V was shortened by 1 base and J by 2 bases, with 14 bases between the two germline ends. This CDR3 comprises 16 residues. From germline, CDR1 is SGHTA and CDR2 FQGNSA. The DNA for the CDR3 is TGTGCCAGCAGCTTAGGTGTGGGCTCGATAAACTATGGCTACACCTTC. It specifies CASSLGVGSINYGYTF.

The gene calls are TRBV11-3 and TRBJ2-1, with 7 positions matching TRBD2. The germline gives CDR1 SGHNT, CDR2 YENEEA. After removal of 3 bases from V and 5 bases from J, the junction contained 10 bases not matched to a gene. This CDR3 has 16 amino acids. CDR3 amino acids: CASSFFLGEGNNEQFF. DNA for the CDR3: TGTGCCAGCAGCTTCTTCCTGGGGGAGGGCAACAATGAGCAGTTCTTC.

This clone is a singleton in its sample. J is TRBJ2-6 and V is TRBV9; D is uncertain. Germline assignment: CDR1 SGDLS and CDR2 YYNGEE. The CDR3 has 16 amino acids. V shed 3 bases and J shed 0 bases, with 10 bases lying between them. The CDR3 nucleotides read TGTGCCAGCAGCGGCCCTGGAGTCTCTGGGGCCAACGTCCTGACTTTC. As protein: CASSGPGVSGANVLTF.

The chain uses TRBV18 and TRBJ2-1; no reliable D call. Per the germline V gene, CDR1 is KGHSH and CDR2 is LQKENI. This CDR3 region has 16 residues. Trimming removed 0 bases from V and 2 bases from J, with 11 bases in between. The CDR3 nucleotides read TGTGCCAGCTCACCACCGAACGGTCATGCCTACAATGAGCAGTTCTTC. Its protein is CASSPPNGHAYNEQFF.

This clone was detected only once. This chain uses TRBV11-3 with TRBJ2-5, with a tentative D call TRBD1 (5 bases). The germline gives CDR1 SGHNT, CDR2 YENEEA. The CDR3 totals 13 residues. V was clipped by 3 bases and J by 2 bases, with 7 bases between them. The CDR3 sequence is CASSFQGQETQYF. The DNA of the CDR3 is TGTGCCAGCAGCTTTCAGGGACAAGAGACCCAGTACTTC.

The genes are TRBV6-6 and TRBJ1-1; D possibly corresponds to TRBD1 (6 bases). The CDR3 extends over 13 amino acids. Germline lookup yields CDR1 MNHNY and CDR2 SVGAGI (reference sequence). V was shortened by 6 bases and J by 4 bases, with 12 bases between the two germline ends. CDR3 in amino acids: CASRREGGTEAFF. The CDR3, as DNA: TGTGCCAGCAGGAGGGAGGGGGGCACTGAAGCTTTCTTT.

This chain connects TRBV11-2 to TRBJ2-7; the match to TRBD2 covers 13 bases. The CDR3 covers 17 residues. Germline V gene data show CDR1 as SGHAT and CDR2 as FQNNGV. With 5 bases clipped from V and 1 base from J, the junction kept 8 bases outside the gene matches. CDR3 bases: TGTGCCAGCAGCACCAGAGGACTAGCGGGAGTTTCCTACGAGCAGTACTTC. Its translation: CASSTRGLAGVSYEQYF.

V is TRBV28 and J is TRBJ2-1; the match to TRBD2 covers 16 bases. The length of the CDR3 is 17 residues. The V and J ends lost 3 bases and 10 bases, in that order; junction bases with no gene match: 9. CDR1 and CDR2 from the germline V gene are MDHEN and SYDVKM. CDR3 region: CASSLGGTSGRAEEQFF. The CDR3 nucleotides read TGTGCCAGCAGTTTGGGTGGGACTAGCGGGAGGGCCGAAGAGCAGTTCTTC. Filled out from reference TRBV28 and TRBJ2-1, the complete variable domain reads DVKVTQSSRYLVKRTGEKVFLECVQDMDHENMFWYRQDPGLGLRLIYFSYDVKMKEKGDIPEGYSVSREKKERFSLILESASTNQTSMYLCASSLGGTSGRAEEQFFGPGTRLTVL.

The V gene is TRBV30, the J gene TRBJ2-7; 12 nucleotides line up with TRBD2. The V gene's germline CDR1 is GTSNPN and CDR2 SVGIG (reference sequence). The V gene end was trimmed by 2 bases and the J gene end by 3 bases; junction bases not matched to a gene: 5. The CDR3 length is 15 residues. CDR3 residues: CAWSKTGLAGYEQYF. Written as DNA, the CDR3 is TGTGCCTGGAGTAAAACGGGACTAGCGGGCTACGAGCAGTACTTC.

This clone was picked up a small number of times. The rearrangement links TRBV7-8 to TRBJ1-1; the D gene is possibly TRBD1 (6 bases). CDR3 size: 17 residues. Trimming left V 5 bases short and J 4 bases short, with 23 bases between. The V gene's germline CDR1 is SGHVS and CDR2 FQNEAQ. CDR3 in amino acids: CASSHQVGGRGSTEAFF. The CDR3 nucleotides are TGTGCCAGCAGCCATCAGGTTGGGGGCAGAGGGAGCACTGAAGCTTTCTTT.

The chain is built from TRBV30 and TRBJ1-6; 8 bases map to TRBD1. The CDR3 totals 15 residues. Germline V gene data show CDR1 as GTSNPN and CDR2 as SVGIG (reference sequence). Unmatched junction bases numbered 11, after V lost 3 bases and J lost 10 bases. As DNA, the CDR3 is TGTGCCTGGAGAAATGACAGGGGACGGGAGTCACCCCTCCACTTT. Its translation is CAWRNDRGRESPLHF.

The chain couples TRBV9 to TRBJ2-7; 13 bases are shared with TRBD2. Germline V CDR1 and CDR2: SGDLS, YYNGEE. The CDR3 consists of 16 residues. With V trimmed by 4 bases and J by 1 base, 5 bases remained unmatched. CDR3: CASSSGLAGSSYEQYF. CDR3 in DNA: TGTGCCAGCAGCTCGGGACTAGCGGGATCGTCCTACGAGCAGTACTTC.

The rearrangement joins TRBV11-3 to TRBJ2-2, with D tentatively TRBD1 (6 bases). The CDR3 spans 14 residues. Trimming cost V 1 base and J 8 bases, with 11 bases left between them. The germline gives CDR1 SGHNT, CDR2 YENEEA. The CDR3 loop reads CASSLVGGRGELFF. Written as DNA, the CDR3 is TGTGCCAGCAGCTTAGTAGGGGGTAGGGGGGAGCTGTTTTTT.

CDR3 DNA sequence: TGTGCCTGGAGTGTACCGGACAGGGGGCAATGGGAGCAGTACTTC. This gives the protein CAWSVPDRGQWEQYF. The chain is built from TRBV30 and TRBJ2-7, with 11 bases lining up with TRBD1. This CDR3 region has 15 residues. Germline trimming cut 0 bases from V and 7 bases from J; bases unmatched to any gene: 8. Germline CDR1 reads GTSNPN; CDR2 reads SVGIG (reference sequence).

This rearrangement joins TRBV19 to TRBJ1-5, with 10 bases lining up with TRBD1. CDR1 is LNHDA, CDR2 SQIVND, per germline (reference sequence). This CDR3 contains 19 residues. V shed 5 bases, J shed 0 bases, and the junction held 13 bases outside the gene matches. As DNA, the CDR3 is TGTGCCAGTAGTGAAACCCGGACAGGGGGTAGTTATAGCAATCAGCCCCAGCATTTT. Translation: CASSETRTGGSYSNQPQHF.